Listed below are T cell receptor beta chains from one sample, sequenced in a study of tumor-infiltrating lymphocytes in primary liver carcinoma. MiXCR, applied by TCRdb to the multiplex PCR reads, yields one record per CDR3 protein. Of tens of thousands of distinct CDR3 sequences in the sample, over 60% were seen once. The sequenced material came from liver tumor tissue from sampling region 4. These receptors were obtained from a man aged 35 to 55 with primary liver carcinoma and hepatitis B virus infection. CDR3s include the opening cysteine and the closing phenylalanine or tryptophan. The D gene is left open where the match is weak. Size values are once, few and many counts, or a class for expanded clones, and some rows have none.

V gene,D gene,J gene,clone size,CDR3 DNA,CDR3 protein
TRBV10-3,.,TRBJ1-5,.,TGTGCCATCGGTGAGTATGAGGACGATCAGCCACAGCATTTT,CAIGEYEDDQPQHF
TRBV11-2,.,TRBJ2-5,.,TGTACCAGCAGCTTCGAGAGTAATCAGAGGGAGACCCAGTACTTC,CTSSFESNQRETQYF
TRBV6-5,.,TRBJ2-1,.,TGTGCCAGCAGTACCCCTACATGGGTATTGACCAGTGAGCAGTTCTTC,CASSTPTWVLTSEQFF
TRBV4-1,TRBD1,TRBJ2-1,.,TGCGCCAGCAACCAAGAGGTCGCGACAGGGTACAATGAGCGGTTCTTC,CASNQEVATGYNERFF
TRBV30,TRBD1,TRBJ2-6,.,TGTGCCTCGAGAGGGACAGGGAGTGACTCTGGGGCCAACGTCCTGACTTTC,CASRGTGSDSGANVLTF
TRBV5-1,.,TRBJ2-5,once,TGCGCCAGCAGCCTACAGCCCCTCGACCAAGAGACCCAGTACTTC,CASSLQPLDQETQYF
TRBV14,.,TRBJ2-7,.,TGTGTCAGCAGCCCCGGGACTTTCACCGAGGAGTACTTC,CVSSPGTFTEEYF
TRBV11-2,.,TRBJ2-7,.,TGTGCCAGCAGCCTAAATTCGGGGCAGTCCTACGAGCAATACTTC,CASSLNSGQSYEQYF
TRBV30,TRBD1,TRBJ1-5,.,TGTGCCTGGAGTAAAAAAGACAGGGGGAGATATCAGCCCCAGCATTTT,CAWSKKDRGRYQPQHF
TRBV6-1,.,TRBJ1-4,few,TGTGCCAGCAGTGAATTAGTCAGACCAACTAATGAAAAACTGTTTTTT,CASSELVRPTNEKLFF
TRBV6-4,.,TRBJ2-1,.,TGTGCCAGCGCTGTTAGGGTAGAATCCCAGTCCTACAATGAGCAGTTCTTC,CASAVRVESQSYNEQFF
TRBV6-1,.,TRBJ1-6,few,TGTACCAGCGGGGATTCATCCCTCCACTTT,CTSGDSSLHF
TRBV5-5,TRBD2,TRBJ2-5,few,TGTCCCAGCAGGAGTGATATGGGGACTAGTGGCTCGGAGACCCAGTATTTC,CPSRSDMGTSGSETQYF
TRBV7-8,TRBD2,TRBJ2-7,.,TGTGTCAGCAGCTCCACCGGGGACTACGAGTACTACTTC,CVSSSTGDYEYYF
TRBV6-1,.,TRBJ2-1,.,TGTACCAGCAGTGATACCCTAGAGGTCCTCTTGCACAATGAGCAGTTCTTC,CTSSDTLEVLLHNEQFF
TRBV11-2,TRBD2,TRBJ2-1,few,TGTGCCAGAAGCTTAGAGCCCCTAGCGGGAATGAATGAGCAGTCCTTC,CARSLEPLAGMNEQSF
TRBV11-2,.,TRBJ2-3,.,TGTGCCACCAGCACCGGGATTAGCAGCACAGATACGCAGTATTTT,CATSTGISSTDTQYF
TRBV11-1,.,TRBJ2-7,.,TGTGCCAGAAGGTGGAAGCGATCCTACCAGCAGTACTTC,CARRWKRSYQQYF
TRBV28,TRBD2,TRBJ2-7,many,TGTGCCAGCAGTTTTCTAGCGGGCAACTACGAGCAGTACTTC,CASSFLAGNYEQYF
TRBV6-5,.,TRBJ1-1,.,TGTGCCAGCAGTTTAATGCGGAACACCGAAGCTTTCTTT,CASSLMRNTEAFF
TRBV11-2,.,TRBJ1-2,.,TGCGCCAGCAGCTCCGCCGGGGACTCCGGCTACACCTTC,CASSSAGDSGYTF
TRBV7-9,.,TRBJ2-2,many,TGTGCCAGCAGCGCACGTCAGGGGTTCGCGAACACCGGGGAGCTGTTTTTT,CASSARQGFANTGELFF
TRBV11-1,TRBD2,TRBJ2-5,.,TGCGCCATCACCCTCACGGGACTAGCGGGAGAGACGCAGTACTTC,CAITLTGLAGETQYF
TRBV11-3,.,TRBJ2-7,many,TGTGCCAGCGGCTTAGGGTTCGGACAGTTCTACGAGCAGTACTTC,CASGLGFGQFYEQYF
TRBV5-6,TRBD2,TRBJ2-2,.,TGTGACAGGAGCCTCGGGCGGGAGAGAGCGGCCGGGGAGCTGTTTTTT,CDRSLGRERAAGELFF
TRBV11-1,.,TRBJ1-1,.,TGCGCCAGCAGCTTAGCAGAGGCTGGGAACACTGAAGCTTTCTTT,CASSLAEAGNTEAFF
TRBV12-3/TRBV12-4,TRBD2,TRBJ2-7,.,TGTGCCACCAGTTTTACTGGGACTAGCGGACGTCTGGGGGAGCAGTACTTC,CATSFTGTSGRLGEQYF
TRBV19,TRBD2,TRBJ2-3,.,TGTGCCAGTAGTATAGCGAGGACTAGCAGAGACACAGATACGCAGTATTTT,CASSIARTSRDTDTQYF
TRBV6-1,TRBD1,TRBJ1-1,.,TGTTCCAGCAGTGGAGACCAGGGGGTAGGCACTGAAGCTTTCTTT,CSSSGDQGVGTEAFF
TRBV7-9,.,TRBJ2-1,.,TGTGTCAGCAGTGACAGTTTATCCGAAAACGATGAGCAATTCTTC,CVSSDSLSENDEQFF
TRBV4-2,TRBD2,TRBJ2-1,.,TGTGCCAGTACCACGTCTAGCGGGATCAATGACCAATTCTTC,CASTTSSGINDQFF
TRBV11-2,.,TRBJ2-1,many,TGTGCCAGCAGCTTTAGCAGGCCACTCGACAATGAGCAGTTCTTC,CASSFSRPLDNEQFF
TRBV11-2,.,TRBJ1-2,.,TGTGCTAGCAGCTTAGAGGGGATCTATGGCTACACCTTC,CASSLEGIYGYTF
TRBV29-1,.,TRBJ1-1,.,TGCAGCGTTGAGGTGACGCCGTCCTCGCCTGAAGCTTTATTT,CSVEVTPSSPEALF
TRBV4-1,.,TRBJ1-3,.,TGCGCCAGCAGTCAGAGTGACGGATTGTATGGAAACACCATATATTTT,CASSQSDGLYGNTIYF
TRBV11-2,.,TRBJ2-7,.,TGTGCCAGCAGCTTAGAGACCAGGATCTCTGGCAAGCAGTACTTC,CASSLETRISGKQYF
TRBV11-2,TRBD2,TRBJ2-5,.,TGTGTCAGCTGCCAAACCCCTGGCGGGGGGAAAGAGACCCAGTGCTTC,CVSCQTPGGGKETQCF
TRBV6-5,.,TRBJ2-7,many,TGTGCCAGGCAAAGGTACCGGGACACCGCACTTTACGAGCAGTACTTC,CARQRYRDTALYEQYF
TRBV2,.,TRBJ2-1,.,TGTGCCAGCAGTGGCTGGGACGGTGTCAACAATGAGCAGTTCTTC,CASSGWDGVNNEQFF
TRBV29-1,.,TRBJ2-1,.,TGCAGCGTTGGTCCCCAACGGCAGTCCTTC,CSVGPQRQSF
TRBV3-1,.,TRBJ2-7,.,TGTGCCAGCAGCCAAGGAACGAACTCCTACGAGCAGTACTTC,CASSQGTNSYEQYF
TRBV11-1,TRBD1,TRBJ2-5,.,TGTTCCAGCAGTGGACAGGTGGAGGTAGGGACCCAGTACTTC,CSSSGQVEVGTQYF
TRBV4-1,.,TRBJ1-3,.,TGCGCCAGCCAGAGTAACGGATTGTATGGAAACACCATATATTTT,CASQSNGLYGNTIYF
TRBV11-2,.,TRBJ2-1,.,TGTGCCAGCAGTCAAACCCCTGGCGGTGAGCAGTTCTTC,CASSQTPGGEQFF
TRBV7-9,TRBD2,TRBJ2-7,many,TGTGCCAGCAGCTTCCAAGCGGGAATTTACGAGCAGTACTTC,CASSFQAGIYEQYF
TRBV6-5,.,TRBJ2-7,.,TGTGCCAGTTCTACTGGCGGGACGGCCTACGAGCAGTACTTC,CASSTGGTAYEQYF
TRBV4-2,.,TRBJ1-5,.,TGTGCCAGCAGCCGAGAGCCCGGGATTAGCAATCAGCCTCAGCATTTT,CASSREPGISNQPQHF
TRBV29-1,.,TRBJ2-1,.,TGCAGCTTCCGACTGGGAGGTAATGAGCAGTCCTTC,CSFRLGGNEQSF
TRBV6-2/TRBV6-3,TRBD1,TRBJ1-2,.,TGTGTCAGCAGTCAAACAGGGGCTGGCTACACCTTC,CVSSQTGAGYTF